This T cell receptor beta chain was recorded in a study of shared clonotypes between healthy human individuals. Looking at the study overall: A few men and a couple of women, aged 18 to 49, were donors.

Recent vaccinations or acute infections were absent in the healthy HIV-negative adult donors. Donors comprised only Caucasian adults living in Nashville, Tennessee. The V segment lost 3 bases and the J segment 5 bases; nucleotides outside the gene matches: 11. Germline CDR1 reads SQVTM; CDR2 reads ANQGSEA. This CDR3 has 16 residues. In replicate PCRs of sorted subsets, 150 to 200 ng DNA, approximately 28,000 T cell genomes, was used. Using immunoSEQ multiplex PCR, the repertoire was profiled, and TCRdb retains in-frame clones only, with some absent. In the table there are roughly 700,000 clones, under 80% of which are singletons.

The gene calls are TRBV29-1 and TRBJ2-3; TRBD2 aligns across 10 bases. This TCR was sampled from a woman in her twenties or thirties in good health. The sequencing sample was made of memory CD4+ T cells sorted from blood. As to subset: CD45RA-negative fraction. For the CDR3, the DNA is TGCAGCGTTGACAAGGCGAGCGGGAGGGCGGGAGATACGCAGTATTTT. It codes for CSVDKASGRAGDTQYF.